Presented here are 11 T cell receptor beta chains from one specimen sequenced in a study of blood T cell repertoires in COVID-19. Produced via immunoSEQ multiplex PCR; TCRdb's table is partial and in-frame only. This table has about 120,000 clones, around nine tenths appearing once. Sequencing used peripheral blood. Receptors originate from a human donor with active COVID-19. The donor label of this sample is uncertain.

This chain joins TRBV3-1 (or the pseudogene TRBV3-2) and TRBJ1-6, with D hard to call. The CDR3 is 16 residues long. V lost 1 base, J lost 2 bases, and 9 bases lay in between. CDR1 is LGHDT, CDR2 YNNKEL, per germline (reference sequence). This CDR3 is CASSQVGLTYNSPLHF. CDR3 coding DNA: TGTGCCAGCAGCCAAGTTGGACTAACCTATAATTCACCCCTCCACTTT.

This chain uses TRBV12-3 or TRBV12-4 with TRBJ2-7; perhaps TRBD1 as D (8 bases). The CDR3 has 13 amino acids. V was shortened by 11 bases and J by 6 bases, with 20 bases between the two germline ends. In DNA, the CDR3 is TGTGCCGTAAGCGGGGACAGGCCCCTCGAGCAGTACTTC. Its translation is CAVSGDRPLEQYF.

The chain links TRBV2 to TRBJ2-3; 9 positions agree with TRBD1. Germline CDR1 is SNHLY and CDR2 is FYNNEI. This CDR3 contains 15 residues. The J segment lost 7 bases and the V segment lost 6 bases, leaving 11 bases of the junction unmatched. Here the CDR3 reads CASSPPGQGQYTQYF. The CDR3 region has the DNA TGTGCCAGCAGCCCACCGGGACAGGGCCAATATACGCAGTATTTT. The variable domain in full, completed from reference TRBV2 and TRBJ2-3, reads EPEVTQTPSHQVTQMGQEVILRCVPISNHLYFYWYRQILGQKVEFLVSFYNNEISEKSEIFDDQFSVERPDGSNFTLKIRSTKLEDSAMYFCASSPPGQGQYTQYFGPGTRLTVL.

The rearrangement joins TRBV6-2 or TRBV6-3 to TRBJ1-2, with 8 bases that match TRBD1. CDR1 and CDR2 (germline): MNHEY, SVGEGT. The length of the CDR3 is 14 residues. With 1 base clipped from V and 2 bases from J, the junction kept 0 bases outside the gene matches. For the CDR3, the DNA is TGTGCCAGCAGTTACTACAGGGGGAACTATGGCTACACCTTC. It codes for CASSYYRGNYGYTF.

The chain has TRBV5-1 and TRBJ2-1, with 9 bases fitting TRBD1. The CDR3 sequence is 15 residues long. Germline assignment: CDR1 SGHRS and CDR2 YFSETQ. Germline trimming cut 2 bases from V and 9 bases from J; bases unmatched to any gene: 9. The CDR3 nucleotides are TGCGCCAGCAGCTTAGCCGGGACAGGGTTGATTGAGCAGTTCTTC. Translation: CASSLAGTGLIEQFF.

This chain joins TRBV27 and TRBJ2-7, with 12 bases identical to TRBD1. J gave up 5 bases and V 6 bases, and 8 bases lay outside the gene matches. Germline loops: CDR1 MNHEY, CDR2 SMNVEV (reference sequence). The CDR3 spans 15 residues. CDR3 DNA sequence: TGTGCCAGCAGGCGAATCGGGACAGGGGGCCACGAGCAGTACTTC. This sequence encodes CASRRIGTGGHEQYF.

The rearrangement joins TRBV19 to TRBJ1-5, with TRBD1 matching over 8 bases. Looked up from germline, CDR1 is LNHDA and CDR2 is SQIVND (reference sequence). The length of the CDR3 is 14 residues. The trim removed 11 bases at V and 4 bases at J, leaving 10 bases unmatched. CDR3 in DNA: TGTGCCTCAAAGACAGGGGTGGAAAATCAGCCCCAGCATTTT. Translated, it gives CASKTGVENQPQHF.

The rearrangement uses TRBV3-1 (or the pseudogene TRBV3-2) and TRBJ2-1, with 7 positions matching TRBD1. Looked up from germline, CDR1 is LGHDT and CDR2 is YNNKEL (reference sequence). The CDR3 is 14 residues long. With 5 bases clipped from V and 7 bases from J, the junction kept 8 bases outside the gene matches. The CDR3 spells CASSDRVEGNEQFF. Written as DNA, the CDR3 is TGTGCCAGCAGCGACAGGGTCGAGGGGAATGAGCAGTTCTTC.

The V and J genes are TRBV29-1 and TRBJ1-5; 10 bases are a match to TRBD1. With 1 base clipped from V and 6 bases from J, the junction kept 0 bases outside the gene matches. The CDR3 spans 13 residues. The V gene's germline CDR1 is SQVTM and CDR2 ANQGSEA. DNA of the CDR3: TGCAGCGTTGAAGGGACAGGGGGTCAGCCCCAGCATTTT. The encoded protein is CSVEGTGGQPQHF.

This chain connects TRBV7-2 to TRBJ2-5; no clear D. The germline V and J ends were trimmed by 3 bases and 2 bases, with 7 bases remaining between them. Per the germline V gene, CDR1 is SGHTA and CDR2 is FQGNSA. This CDR3 spans 13 amino acids. The CDR3 region is CASSFSLQETQYF. The CDR3 region has the DNA TGTGCCAGCAGCTTTTCTCTACAAGAGACCCAGTACTTC.

This clone was detected once. Other DNA sequences in the sample encode the same CDR3. CDR3 amino acids: CASSDRGNQPQHF. The CDR3 DNA follows: TGTGCCAGCAGTGACAGGGGCAATCAGCCCCAGCATTTT. The rearrangement joins TRBV6-1 to TRBJ1-5, with D perhaps matching TRBD1 (5 bases). The germline gives CDR1 MNHNS, CDR2 SASEGT. V was shortened by 3 bases and J by 2 bases, with 5 bases between the two germline ends. The CDR3 runs to 13 residues.